This T cell receptor (beta chain) appears in the sequencing data of a study of blood T cell repertoires in COVID-19. The data were produced by immunoSEQ multiplex PCR, yet TCRdb's version contains in-frame clones alone and is incomplete. The sample yields about 150,000 clones, about 87% seen once. This CDR3 comprises 14 residues. The V gene's germline CDR1 is MGHDK and CDR2 SYGVNS. V was pared by 6 bases and J by 5 bases, with 8 bases of the junction left unmatched. The specimen sequenced was peripheral blood. The chain has TRBV25-1 and TRBJ1-1; 8 nucleotides line up with TRBD1. This TCR came from a man aged 80 or over with acute or convalescent COVID-19. CDR3 sequence: CASRQTGEVTEAFF. CDR3 coding DNA: TGTGCCAGCAGGCAGACAGGGGAGGTGACTGAAGCTTTCTTT.